This entry lists 14 T cell receptor beta chains sequenced from one sample in a study of blood T cell repertoires in COVID-19. TCRdb's table, derived via immunoSEQ multiplex PCR, lists solely in-frame clones and lacks some. The data contain fewer than 100,000 clones, about 89% of them seen just once; the ten biggest clones take up approximately 8%. Sequencing used peripheral blood. These receptors were collected from a human donor with acute or convalescent COVID-19. The donor label of this sample is uncertain.

The rearrangement links TRBV7-9 to TRBJ2-5, with TRBD2 matching 9 bases. Trimming at V came to 5 bases and at J to 2 bases, leaving 3 bases not matched to a gene. The CDR3 consists of 14 residues. Germline assignment: CDR1 SEHNR and CDR2 FQNEAQ (reference sequence). The DNA for the CDR3 is TGTGCCAGCAGCGTCAGCGGGGGGCAAGAGACCCAGTACTTC. Residues: CASSVSGGQETQYF. Full variable domain (missing parts from reference TRBV7-9 and TRBJ2-5): DTGVSQNPRHKITKRGQNVTFRCDPISEHNRLYWYRQTLGQGPEFLTYFQNEAQLEKSRLLSDRFSAERPKGSFSTLEIQRTEQGDSAMYLCASSVSGGQETQYFGPGTRLLVL.

The V gene is TRBV24-1, the J gene TRBJ2-3; no clear D. The CDR3 contains 12 residues. Germline CDR1 KGHDR, CDR2 SFDVKD. The ends were cut back, 4 bases at V and 3 bases at J, with 4 bases in the middle. CDR3 sequence: CATSESTDTQYF. The CDR3, as DNA: TGTGCCACCAGTGAGTCAACAGATACGCAGTATTTT.

The chain carries TRBV18 and TRBJ2-7; no clear D. The CDR3 totals 12 residues. Between the trimmed V and J ends, which lost 6 bases and 4 bases, there was a span of 10 bases. The germline gives CDR1 KGHSH, CDR2 LQKENI. This CDR3 reads CASSQYRYEQYF. For the CDR3, the DNA is TGTGCCAGCTCCCAGTACAGATACGAGCAGTACTTC.

The V and J genes are TRBV5-1 and TRBJ1-1, with D perhaps TRBD1 (5 bases). The germline V gene encodes CDR1 SGHRS and CDR2 YFSETQ. CDR3 length: 16 residues. Between the trimmed V and J ends, which lost 0 bases and 2 bases, there was a span of 14 bases. CDR3 bases: TGCGCCAGCAGCTTGGGCGGGGGTAAGAGCAACACTGAAGCTTTCTTT. Its protein is CASSLGGGKSNTEAFF.

V and J are TRBV30 and TRBJ2-5; 10 nucleotides align to TRBD1. V gave up 3 bases and J gave up 2 bases; unmatched junction bases: 3. Germline V lookup: CDR1 GTSNPN, CDR2 SVGIG (reference sequence). This CDR3 is 14 amino acids long. The CDR3 DNA is TGTGCCTGGAGGCCGGGACAGGGGCAAGAGACCCAGTACTTC. Encoded protein: CAWRPGQGQETQYF.

The rearrangement links TRBV28 to TRBJ2-5, with D possibly matching TRBD2 (6 bases). Germline values: CDR1 MDHEN, CDR2 SYDVKM. Trimming stripped 10 bases from V and 2 bases from J, with 17 bases between. The CDR3 loop spans 14 amino acids. CDR3 loop: CAIHRGRGQETQYF. In DNA form, the CDR3 reads TGTGCCATCCATAGGGGTCGGGGGCAAGAGACCCAGTACTTC.

This sequence joins TRBV24-1 and TRBJ2-3; D remains ambiguous. V lost 3 bases to trimming and J lost 3 bases, with 12 bases between them. Germline V gene sequence: CDR1 KGHDR, CDR2 SFDVKD. The CDR3 is made up of 15 amino acids. The CDR3 DNA is TGTGCCACCAGTGATCGGCTGCGACTTACAGATACGCAGTATTTT. Amino acids: CATSDRLRLTDTQYF.

The V gene is TRBV18, the J gene TRBJ2-1; D is possibly TRBD2 (6 bases). V was trimmed by 6 bases and J by 0 bases, leaving 9 bases between them. The CDR3 runs 14 residues. Germline lookup yields CDR1 KGHSH and CDR2 LQKENI. This chain's CDR3 is CASSPGGSYNEQFF. CDR3 nucleotide sequence: TGTGCCAGCTCGCCCGGGGGCTCCTACAATGAGCAGTTCTTC.

This chain connects TRBV10-3 to TRBJ1-4; D gene ambiguous. In germline, CDR1 is ENHRY, CDR2 SYGVKD. Trimming took 8 bases from V and 3 from J, leaving 10 bases between them. The CDR3 runs to 13 residues. The CDR3 protein is CAIGGGANEKLFF. CDR3 nucleotide sequence: TGTGCCATCGGCGGAGGAGCTAATGAAAAACTGTTTTTT.

The gene calls are TRBV6-2 or TRBV6-3 and TRBJ1-1; the D gene is possibly TRBD1 (5 bases). The CDR3 runs 15 residues. The germline V gene encodes CDR1 MNHEY and CDR2 SVGEGT. Trimming cost V 2 bases and J 1 base, with 11 bases left between them. CDR3 nucleotide sequence: TGTGCCAGCAGTTACCTCGGACAAGAGAACACTGAAGCTTTCTTT. Protein sequence: CASSYLGQENTEAFF.

This clone was seen once. This chain joins TRBV6-2 or TRBV6-3 and TRBJ2-4, with D maybe TRBD2 (7 bases). Deletions cut 5 bases from V and 7 bases from J, with 15 bases between. Germline assignment: CDR1 MNHEY and CDR2 SVGEGT. The CDR3 has 14 residues. The CDR3 loop is CASSRGGGYNIQYF. CDR3 nucleotides: TGTGCCAGCAGTCGAGGGGGGGGTTATAACATTCAGTACTTC.

The rearrangement joins TRBV28 to TRBJ2-7, with unresolved D. Germline V lookup: CDR1 MDHEN, CDR2 SYDVKM. Trimming removed 2 bases from V and 0 bases from J, with 5 bases in between. The CDR3 is 13 residues long. CDR3 in amino acids: CASSLASSYEQYF. In DNA form, the CDR3 reads TGTGCCAGCAGTTTAGCGAGCTCCTACGAGCAGTACTTC.

The chain has TRBV4-2 and TRBJ2-5, with 7 bases identical to TRBD2. The ends lost 1 base at V and 5 bases at J; junction bases unmatched: 4. The CDR3 extends over 14 amino acids. The V gene's germline CDR1 is LGHNA and CDR2 YNFKEQ. The CDR3 reads CASSQGGSGETQYF. CDR3 nucleotides: TGTGCCAGCAGCCAAGGCGGGAGTGGGGAGACCCAGTACTTC.

The chain links TRBV7-2 to TRBJ2-7; 9 nucleotides match TRBD1. J lost 4 bases, V lost 5 bases, and 6 bases had no gene match. Germline V CDR1 and CDR2: SGHTA, FQGNSA. The CDR3 totals 14 residues. This chain's CDR3 is CASSPPDRGYEQYF. CDR3 DNA sequence: TGTGCCAGCAGCCCCCCGGACAGGGGTTACGAGCAGTACTTC.